This T cell receptor beta chain was identified during a study of Ad26.COV2.S vaccination and SARS-CoV-2 variants. Across the study: Ad26.COV2.S shots went into the muscle once or twice, 56 days apart.

Study-wide findings and caveats: Compared with placebo recipients, vaccine recipients had higher spike-specific TCR breadth.

The table came from immunoSEQ multiplex PCR; TCRdb's copy has only in-frame clones and leaves some out. The sample lists some 410,000 clones, 92% occurring once. Sample treatment: roughly 19 received Ad26.COV2.S at low or high dose, single or two shots; five or six received placebo; per-sample allocation not given. Samples analyzed were those drawn on day 63 after the first vaccine or placebo injection. Whoever gave the sample was an adult aged 18-55 years in Boston. Regarding this clone: Its specificity is unknown.

The CDR3 length is 14 residues. Germline V gene data show CDR1 as LNHDA and CDR2 as SQIVND (reference sequence). Trimming stripped 3 bases from V and 5 bases from J, with 14 bases between. This receptor was obtained from a person between 18 and 59 years old who received the Ad26.COV2.S COVID-19 vaccine or a placebo. The material was peripheral blood, obtained in a trial of Ad26.COV2.S vaccine versus placebo. The chain combines TRBV19 with TRBJ2-7; possibly TRBD1 for D (6 bases). This CDR3 reads CASSISQGFHEQYF. The CDR3 DNA sequence: TGTGCCAGTAGTATCAGTCAGGGGTTCCACGAGCAGTACTTC.